The 30 T cell receptor beta chains below were found in one sample sequenced in a study of Graves' ophthalmopathy and Graves' hyperthyroidism. The TCR beta CDR3 regions underwent amplification from RNA transcripts. HTBI primers served in a first-round RT-PCR, which a second-round multiplex PCR followed. TCRdb analysed the multiplex PCR reads with MiXCR anew, one entry per CDR3 protein. Here the sample spans 500,000 to 700,000 distinct CDR3 sequences, less than 45% being singletons. Sequenced sample: peripheral blood or thyroid tissue (not recorded which). The receptors were sampled from an adult man with Graves' hyperthyroidism.

This clonotype was picked up many times. The chain is built from TRBV25-1 and TRBJ1-3, with D maybe TRBD1 (6 bases). Per germline, CDR1 MGHDK and CDR2 SYGVNS. V gave up 4 bases and J gave up 4 bases, with 8 bases separating them. The CDR3 sequence is 13 residues long. Here the CDR3 DNA reads TGTGCCAGCAGTGGAGGGGGAGGAAACACCATATATTTT. Its translation: CASSGGGGNTIYF. Based on the CDR3 plus reference TRBV25-1 and TRBJ1-3, the full variable domain is EADIYQTPRYLVIGTGKKITLECSQTMGHDKMYWYQQDPGMELHLIHYSYGVNSTEKGDLSSESTVSRIRTEHFPLTLESARPSHTSQYLCASSGGGGNTIYFGEGSWLTVV.

The chain links TRBV6-5 to TRBJ1-4, with unresolved D. CDR1 and CDR2 (germline): MNHEY, SVGAGI. The CDR3 spans 18 residues. V was pared by 0 bases and J by 2 bases, with 16 bases between. CDR3 sequence: CASSYSNLPGLTNEKLFF. CDR3 bases: TGTGCCAGCAGTTACTCGAACTTGCCGGGGTTGACTAATGAAAAACTGTTTTTT.

This clonotype was recorded many times. The CDR3 here is CASSYRSATNQPQHF. CDR3 in DNA: TGTGCCAGCAGTTACCGTTCAGCGACGAATCAGCCCCAGCATTTT. V and J are TRBV6-6 and TRBJ1-5, with unresolved D. The germline CDR1 and CDR2 sequences are MNHNY and SVGAGI (reference sequence). V was trimmed by 2 bases and J by 4 bases, leaving 12 bases between them. The CDR3 runs to 15 residues.

The rearrangement joins TRBV9 to TRBJ2-5, with D perhaps TRBD2 (5 bases). The J call is doubtful: the DNA matches TRBJ2-1 better. The CDR3 consists of 16 residues. Germline CDR1 is SGDLS and CDR2 is YYNGEE. The CDR3: CASSGRSRGSYNEQFF. CDR3 bases: TGTGCCAGCAGTGGACGCAGCCGGGGCTCCTACAATGAGCAGTTCTTC.

Many counts were recorded for this clonotype. The V call is TRBV2, the J call TRBJ2-5; 10 positions agree with TRBD2. The CDR3 spans 16 residues. The V gene's germline CDR1 is SNHLY and CDR2 FYNNEI. V lost 3 bases to trimming and J lost 1 base; unmatched junction nucleotides: 5. CDR3: CASSELLAGVQETQYF. CDR3 nucleotides: TGTGCCAGCAGTGAGCTCCTAGCGGGGGTCCAAGAGACCCAGTACTTC. Complete variable domain (other parts from reference TRBV2 and TRBJ2-5): EPEVTQTPSHQVTQMGQEVILRCVPISNHLYFYWYRQILGQKVEFLVSFYNNEISEKSEIFDDQFSVERPDGSNFTLKIRSTKLEDSAMYFCASSELLAGVQETQYFGPGTRLLVL.

This clonotype was counted at least ten times. CDR3 in DNA: TGTGCCAGCAGTCCAGGGGGCGGGTCAAACTACGAGCAGTACTTC. Its protein is CASSPGGGSNYEQYF. The V call is TRBV12-3 or TRBV12-4, the J call TRBJ2-7; TRBD1 aligns across 8 bases. The CDR3 has 15 residues. Germline trimming cut 5 bases from V and 3 bases from J; bases unmatched to any gene: 9.

This clonotype was seen a few times. This chain's CDR3 is CASSSPSGRANETQYF. The CDR3 nucleotides read TGTGCCAGCAGCTCGCCTAGCGGGAGGGCCAATGAGACCCAGTACTTC. This chain links TRBV5-4 with TRBJ2-5; 12 bases are shared with TRBD2. J gave up 5 bases and V 3 bases, and 8 bases lay outside the gene matches. This CDR3 has 16 residues. The germline CDR1 and CDR2 sequences are SGHNT and YYREEE (reference sequence).

The table lists this clonotype with a few counts. This chain joins TRBV7-2 and TRBJ2-7; D possibly uses TRBD1 or TRBD2 (6 bases each). The DNA end lines up better with TRBJ2-1; the J call may be wrong. The germline CDR1 and CDR2 sequences are SGHTA and FQGNSA. CDR3 length: 15 residues. The CDR3 nucleotides read TGTGCCAGCAGCTTAGGAACAGGGAGGCGAAATGAGCAGTTCTTC. Protein sequence: CASSLGTGRRNEQFF.

Note on this clonotype: At one end, the junction sequence differs from germline, possibly due to a read error. V and J are TRBV7-9 and TRBJ2-7; D might be TRBD2 (5 bases). The CDR3 sequence is 13 residues long. Germline-derived CDR1 and CDR2 are SEHNR and FQNEAQ (reference sequence). The CDR3 loop is CASSVVGAYEQYF. The CDR3 DNA reads TGCGCCAGCAGCGTCGTGGGAGCATACGAGCAGTACTTC.

About this clonotype itself: A much larger clone lies one base from this, so it may be a read error. The chain has TRBV19 and TRBJ1-6; D ambiguous. The V end was cut by 7 bases, the J end by 8 bases, with 12 bases between. CDR1 is LNHDA and CDR2 is SQIVND in the germline V gene (reference sequence). The CDR3 runs 13 residues. The CDR3 sequence: CASNERNDSPLHF. The CDR3 bases are TGTGCCAGTAATGAGAGGAATGATTCACCCCTCCACTTT.

Note on this clonotype: A much larger clone sits a single nucleotide away, making a read error possible. V gene TRBV29-1 combines with J gene TRBJ2-5; D is possibly TRBD1 or TRBD2 (5 bases each). Trimming left V 7 bases short and J 4 bases short, with 13 bases between. This CDR3 has 12 amino acids. Germline V CDR1 and CDR2: SQVTM, ANQGSEA. For the CDR3, the DNA is TGCAGCGACGGGACGAACCGAGAGACCCAGTACTTC. Translation gives CSDGTNRETQYF.

Regarding this clonotype: One base away lies a much larger clone, so this may be a sequencing read error. The V and J genes are TRBV7-2 and TRBJ1-2; D unresolved. V was cut by 4 bases and J by 6 bases, with 15 bases left in between. The CDR3 totals 14 residues. Germline loops: CDR1 SGHTA, CDR2 FQGNSA. CDR3 nucleotide sequence: TGTGCCAGCAGCTCGAGATCCAAAAACCATGGCTACACCTTC. Translating gives CASSSRSKNHGYTF. Full variable domain (missing parts from reference TRBV7-2 and TRBJ1-2): GAGVSQSPSNKVTEKGKDVELRCDPISGHTALYWYRQSLGQGLEFLIYFQGNSAPDKSGLPSDRFSAERTGGSVSTLTIQRTQQEDSAVYLCASSSRSKNHGYTFGSGTRLTVV.

The rearrangement links TRBV7-9 to TRBJ1-1, with 7 bases identical to TRBD1. CDR3 length: 16 amino acids. Germline V CDR1 and CDR2: SEHNR, FQNEAQ (reference sequence). V was clipped by 11 bases and J by 0 bases; unmatched bases: 15. The CDR3 coding sequence is TGTGCCTGGAGTACACGAACGGGACAGATGAACACTGAAGCTTTCTTT. Translation: CAWSTRTGQMNTEAFF.

The chain couples TRBV7-8 to TRBJ2-5, with 8 bases matching TRBD1. The CDR3 consists of 15 residues. Trimming cost V 5 bases and J 4 bases; bases outside gene matches: 9. The germline gives CDR1 SGHVS, CDR2 FQNEAQ. CDR3 DNA sequence: TGTGCCAGCAGCGCAGGCAGGGGGCGCCCAGAGACCCAGTACTTC. This gives the protein CASSAGRGRPETQYF.

This clonotype appeared many times. The V and J genes are TRBV10-1 and TRBJ2-7, with 10 bases identical to TRBD1. The germline V gene has CDR1 WNHNN and CDR2 SYGVQD (reference sequence). After removal of 2 bases from V and 1 base from J, the junction contained 2 bases not matched to a gene. This CDR3 comprises 15 residues. CDR3 in DNA: TGCGCCAGCAGTGAGGGGACAGGGGATTCCTACGAGCAGTACTTC. This codes for CASSEGTGDSYEQYF.

For this clonotype: A read error may explain this, as a much larger clone is one base away. This chain joins TRBV15 and TRBJ1-1, with 7 nucleotides matching TRBD1. Trimming took 10 bases from V and 3 from J; bases not matched to a gene: 11. The CDR3 covers 14 residues. Germline V gene data show CDR1 as LNHNV and CDR2 as YYDKDF (reference sequence). DNA of the CDR3: TGTGCCATCAAGACAGGGAAAACGGACACTGAAGCTTTCTTT. Residues: CAIKTGKTDTEAFF.

About this clonotype itself: A much larger clone differs from this one at a single base, so this may be a read error. The V and J genes are TRBV20-1 and TRBJ2-7; 7 bases are a match to TRBD1. Germline trimming cut 8 bases from V and 3 bases from J; bases unmatched to any gene: 10. Germline loops: CDR1 DFQATT, CDR2 SNEGSKA (reference sequence). CDR3 length: 13 residues. The CDR3, as DNA: TGCAGTACTTGGTCCGACAGGGTCTACGAGCAGTACTTC. This codes for CSTWSDRVYEQYF.

The rearrangement links TRBV29-1 to TRBJ1-6; no reliable D call. Germline assignment: CDR1 SQVTM and CDR2 ANQGSEA. The CDR3 contains 17 residues. Trimming took off 7 bases at V and 0 bases at J, with 19 bases between the two ends. The CDR3 DNA reads as TGCAGCGCCCAGAGCGGGCCGACCAGCTCCTATAATTCACCCCTCCACTTT. It translates to CSAQSGPTSSYNSPLHF.

With respect to this clonotype: Because the CDR3 is missing its conserved closing phenylalanine or tryptophan, this is likely a read error. The rearrangement uses TRBV7-8 and TRBJ1-1; the D gene is possibly TRBD1 (5 bases). V was clipped by 5 bases and J by 4 bases, with 11 bases between them. This CDR3 is 13 amino acids long. Per the germline V gene, CDR1 is SGHVS and CDR2 is FQNEAQ. CDR3 DNA: TGTGCCAGCAGCCAAGAGCAGGGCACTGAAGCTTTCTCT. This sequence encodes CASSQEQGTEAFS.

This clonotype has a count of ten or more. The rearrangement joins TRBV19 to TRBJ2-2, with a tentative D call TRBD1 (5 bases). The ends were cut back, 7 bases at V and 6 bases at J, with 15 bases in the middle. Germline values: CDR1 LNHDA, CDR2 SQIVND (reference sequence). The CDR3 covers 14 residues. The CDR3 sequence is CASTPNAGSGELFF. CDR3 nucleotide sequence: TGTGCCAGTACCCCAAACGCAGGGTCCGGGGAGCTGTTTTTT. Full variable domain (missing parts from reference TRBV19 and TRBJ2-2): DGGITQSPKYLFRKEGQNVTLSCEQNLNHDAMYWYRQDPGQGLRLIYYSQIVNDFQKGDIAEGYSVSREKKESFPLTVTSAQKNPTAFYLCASTPNAGSGELFFGEGSRLTVL.

The J gene is TRBJ2-7, the V gene TRBV20-1; weak D call: TRBD2 (6 bases). Trimming stripped 6 bases from V and 1 base from J, with 16 bases between. The CDR3 has 14 residues. Germline CDR1 reads DFQATT; CDR2 reads SNEGSKA (reference sequence). The CDR3 DNA reads TGCAGTGCCAGCCCCCGGGACTCTTCCTACGAGCAGTACTTC. Translation: CSASPRDSSYEQYF.

The J gene is TRBJ2-7, the V gene TRBV10-3, with 9 bases matching TRBD1. There are 14 residues in the CDR3. Germline V gives CDR1 ENHRY, CDR2 SYGVKD. V lost 5 bases, J lost 2 bases, and 4 bases stayed unmatched. CDR3 DNA: TGTGCCATCAGTACCGGGACAGGGACCTACGAGCAGTACTTC. It yields the protein CAISTGTGTYEQYF.

This clonotype showed up just once. The gene calls are TRBV7-2 and TRBJ2-6; 9 bases map to TRBD1. V was pared by 6 bases and J by 0 bases, with 12 bases of the junction left unmatched. The germline V gene has CDR1 SGHTA and CDR2 FQGNSA. CDR3 size: 19 residues. The CDR3 nucleotides are TGTGCCAGCAGTCCCGGCACGGGACAGGGTGGCTCTGGGGCCAACGTCCTGACTTTC. This gives the protein CASSPGTGQGGSGANVLTF.

The chain combines TRBV2 with TRBJ2-7, with 10 positions matching TRBD2. The V and J ends lost 6 bases and 4 bases, in that order; junction bases with no gene match: 9. Germline CDR1 and CDR2: SNHLY and FYNNEI. The CDR3 runs to 15 residues. DNA of the CDR3: TGTGCCAGCAGAGCCCTACTAGCGGGACCTTACGAGCAGTACTTC. Amino acids: CASRALLAGPYEQYF.

A word on this clonotype: This may arise from a read error, as a much more abundant clone is one base away. This CDR3 is missing its conserved last phenylalanine or tryptophan, likely due to a read error. The chain is built from TRBV19 and TRBJ1-2; D is possibly TRBD1 (6 bases). Germline-derived CDR1 and CDR2 are LNHDA and SQIVND (reference sequence). Trimming left V 6 bases short and J 11 bases short, with 22 bases between. This CDR3 has 14 residues. The CDR3 loop reads CASSLQGVGAMYTL. CDR3 DNA sequence: TGTGCCAGTAGCCTACAGGGAGTCGGTGCTATGTACACCCTC.

The chain carries TRBV29-1 and TRBJ1-2, with TRBD1 identical over 10 bases. Germline V gene sequence: CDR1 SQVTM, CDR2 ANQGSEA. V was clipped by 7 bases and J by 6 bases; unmatched bases: 5. This CDR3 is built from 12 residues. The CDR3 protein is CSGDRGMDGYTF. In DNA form, the CDR3 reads TGCAGCGGGGACAGGGGTATGGATGGCTACACCTTC.

The sample holds many counts of this clonotype. The V and J genes are TRBV12-3 or TRBV12-4 and TRBJ2-2, with 11 bases matching TRBD2. V lost 6 bases to trimming and J lost 3 bases; unmatched junction nucleotides: 3. This CDR3 comprises 15 residues. CDR3: CASSRGLADTGELFF. In DNA, the CDR3 is TGTGCCAGCAGCCGGGGACTAGCGGACACCGGGGAGCTGTTTTTT.

This clonotype was seen a handful of times. The rearrangement joins TRBV12-3 or TRBV12-4 to TRBJ1-3, with D tentatively TRBD1 (5 bases). The germline V and J ends were trimmed by 3 bases and 4 bases, with 16 bases remaining between them. This CDR3 region has 16 residues. The CDR3 reads CASSFLPAGQGNTIYF. CDR3 coding DNA: TGTGCCAGCAGTTTTCTTCCGGCAGGGCAAGGAAACACCATATATTTT.

This clonotype was counted only a few times. This chain connects TRBV4-1 to TRBJ1-4; D gene unclear. Germline lookup yields CDR1 MGHRA and CDR2 YSYEKL. CDR3 size: 16 residues. V was cut by 0 bases and J by 7 bases, with 15 bases left in between. CDR3 DNA sequence: TGCGCCAGCAGCCAAGAAGGGAATGGGTTCAGTGAAAAACTGTTTTTT. Translation gives CASSQEGNGFSEKLFF.

The chain uses TRBV4-1 and TRBJ1-6, with D unclear. The CDR3 totals 18 residues. V was trimmed by 0 bases and J by 0 bases, leaving 12 bases between them. Germline CDR1 and CDR2: MGHRA and YSYEKL. CDR3 sequence (DNA): TGCGCCAGCAGCCAAGATGGACGGTCAAGCTCCTATAATTCACCCCTCCACTTT. This translates into CASSQDGRSSSYNSPLHF.